This T cell receptor beta chain originates from a study of blood T cell repertoires in COVID-19. As processed by the authors: The authors estimated nucleated cell counts from reference gene primer amplification. The protocol was immunoSEQ multiplex PCR, while the TCRdb copy is restricted to in-frame clones and leaves out a portion. Clonal size and the V and J genes are those of that table, whereas D and trimming came from the DNA. The sample yields around 100,000 clones, about 91% seen once. CDR1 LNHDA and CDR2 SQIVND come from the germline V gene (reference sequence). The CDR3 sequence is 16 residues long. Trimming took off 6 bases at V and 1 base at J, with 17 bases between the two ends.

Specimen: peripheral blood. The origin of this receptor is a human donor in a cohort sampled during active COVID-19. The chain carries TRBV19 and TRBJ2-3, with D maybe TRBD2 (6 bases). The CDR3 nucleotides are TGTGCCAGTAGAGGCCACCCAGCTAGCGGCACAGATACGCAGTATTTT. Its protein product is CASRGHPASGTDTQYF.